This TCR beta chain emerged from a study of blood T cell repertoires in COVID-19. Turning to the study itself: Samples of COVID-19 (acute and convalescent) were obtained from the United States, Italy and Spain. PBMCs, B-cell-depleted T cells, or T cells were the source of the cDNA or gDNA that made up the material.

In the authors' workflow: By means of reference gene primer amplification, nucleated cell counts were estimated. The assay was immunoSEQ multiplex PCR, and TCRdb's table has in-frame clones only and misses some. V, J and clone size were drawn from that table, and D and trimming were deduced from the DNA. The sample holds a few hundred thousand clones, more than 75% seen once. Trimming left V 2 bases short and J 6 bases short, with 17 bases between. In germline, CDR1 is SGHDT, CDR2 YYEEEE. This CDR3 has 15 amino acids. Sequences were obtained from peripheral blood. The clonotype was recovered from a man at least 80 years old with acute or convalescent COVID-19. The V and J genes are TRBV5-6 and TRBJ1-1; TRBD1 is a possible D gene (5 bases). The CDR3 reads CASSFLGLLEAEAFF. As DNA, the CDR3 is TGTGCCAGCAGCTTTCTGGGACTCCTGGAGGCTGAAGCTTTCTTT.